These 14 T cell receptor beta chains were sequenced from one sample in a study of T cells in Graves' hyperthyroidism and ophthalmopathy. Amplified regions were TCR beta CDR3 sequences from RNA transcripts. When the TCR CDR3 underwent first-round RT-PCR, the HTBI primer set was used. TCRdb reprocessed the multiplex PCR reads via MiXCR and lists one record per CDR3 protein. The table records a few hundred thousand distinct CDR3 sequences, 15% to 17% of them present only once. The sequenced sample consisted of blood. These receptors all come from a woman aged 30 to 39 with Graves' hyperthyroidism.

In its sample, this clonotype was seen many times. The chain uses TRBV7-9 and TRBJ2-7; TRBD1 matches 8 bases. The CDR3 runs to 14 residues. The V gene's germline CDR1 is SEHNR and CDR2 FQNEAQ (reference sequence). The junction had 6 bases not matched to a gene; V was cut back by 5 bases and J by 3 bases. CDR3 region: CASSDRQGRYEQYF. The CDR3 DNA follows: TGTGCCAGCAGCGACCGACAGGGGCGCTACGAGCAGTACTTC.

J is TRBJ1-6 and V is TRBV7-9; D possibly corresponds to TRBD1 (5 bases). CDR1 SEHNR and CDR2 FQNEAQ come from the germline V gene (reference sequence). V was pared by 0 bases and J by 9 bases, with 12 bases between. The CDR3 spans 15 residues. The CDR3 spells CASSLAGASSSPLHF. The DNA for the CDR3 is TGTGCCAGCAGCTTAGCTGGGGCGTCTAGTTCACCCCTCCACTTT. Full variable domain (remainder filled in from reference TRBV7-9 and TRBJ1-6): DTGVSQNPRHKITKRGQNVTFRCDPISEHNRLYWYRQTLGQGPEFLTYFQNEAQLEKSRLLSDRFSAERPKGSFSTLEIQRTEQGDSAMYLCASSLAGASSSPLHFGNGTRLTVT.

This clonotype has a count of ten or more. The CDR3 loop is CSAETSASSYNEQFF. As DNA, the CDR3 is TGCAGTGCAGAAACTAGCGCAAGCTCCTACAATGAGCAGTTCTTC. The chain employs TRBV20-1 and TRBJ2-1, with 7 bases lining up with TRBD2. This CDR3 has 15 amino acids. CDR1 is DFQATT and CDR2 is SNEGSKA in the germline V gene (reference sequence). V was clipped by 6 bases and J by 0 bases; unmatched bases: 8.

This clonotype turned up a few times. This chain connects TRBV7-9 to TRBJ1-5; 7 positions match TRBD1. Germline V lookup: CDR1 SEHNR, CDR2 FQNEAQ (reference sequence). Trimming removed 7 bases from V and 5 bases from J; junction bases left unmatched: 11. The CDR3 length is 15 residues. The DNA for the CDR3 is TGTGCCAGCACCATTGACAGGGTGGATCATCAGCCCCAGCATTTT. It specifies CASTIDRVDHQPQHF.

The sample holds a few counts of this clonotype. The gene calls are TRBV19 and TRBJ2-1; TRBD1 matches at 8 bases. The CDR3 loop spans 16 amino acids. Germline V gene sequence: CDR1 LNHDA, CDR2 SQIVND (reference sequence). The ends lost 7 bases at V and 1 base at J; junction bases unmatched: 9. Written as DNA, the CDR3 is TGTGCCAGTACCGAGACAGGGGTTCTGTCCTACAATGAGCAGTTCTTC. This sequence encodes CASTETGVLSYNEQFF.

This clonotype was detected many times. The rearrangement uses TRBV10-3 and TRBJ1-2, with 7 bases identical to TRBD1. With 10 bases clipped from V and 8 bases from J, the junction kept 7 bases outside the gene matches. The CDR3 totals 11 residues. Per the germline V gene, CDR1 is ENHRY and CDR2 is SYGVKD. This CDR3 reads CATSTGRGYTF. CDR3 in DNA: TGTGCCACCTCGACAGGGAGAGGCTACACCTTC.

In its sample, this clonotype was seen many times. The J gene is TRBJ1-6, the V gene TRBV20-1; D possibly corresponds to TRBD1 (6 bases). The germline gives CDR1 DFQATT, CDR2 SNEGSKA (reference sequence). CDR3 length: 13 amino acids. V lost 1 base, J lost 9 bases, and 10 bases lay in between. This CDR3 reads CSARAGDSSPLHF. The CDR3 DNA reads TGCAGTGCTAGAGCAGGGGATAGTTCACCCCTCCACTTT.

In its sample, this clonotype was seen many times. V and J are TRBV7-2 and TRBJ2-3, with TRBD1 matching 7 bases. Germline-derived CDR1 and CDR2 are SGHTA and FQGNSA. The CDR3 extends over 14 amino acids. V lost 5 bases, J lost 5 bases, and 7 bases stayed unmatched. The DNA of the CDR3 is TGTGCCAGCAGCCAGCGACAGGGCAGAGATACGCAGTATTTT. Its protein product is CASSQRQGRDTQYF.

This clonotype was detected many times. CDR3 coding DNA: TGTGCCAGCAGTTTAATTGGGGACGCCACTGAAGCTTTCTTT. This gives the protein CASSLIGDATEAFF. J is TRBJ1-1 and V is TRBV27; maybe TRBD1 (5 bases). The CDR3 totals 14 residues. The germline CDR1 and CDR2 sequences are MNHEY and SMNVEV (reference sequence). The V end lost 2 bases, the J end lost 4 bases, and 11 bases lay between the germline ends.

This clonotype showed up many times. The chain uses TRBV7-2 and TRBJ2-7; 10 bases agree with TRBD2. Germline trimming cut 5 bases from V and 6 bases from J; bases unmatched to any gene: 10. CDR3 length: 15 amino acids. CDR1 SGHTA and CDR2 FQGNSA come from the germline V gene. The CDR3 sequence: CASSPTSVAGGEQYF. CDR3 in DNA: TGTGCCAGCAGCCCAACTTCGGTAGCGGGAGGCGAGCAGTACTTC.

This clonotype has a handful of counts. The gene calls are TRBV7-9 and TRBJ2-5; possibly TRBD1 for D (5 bases). Per germline, CDR1 SEHNR and CDR2 FQNEAQ (reference sequence). Deletions cut 3 bases from V and 1 base from J, with 12 bases between. The CDR3 contains 15 residues. The CDR3 sequence is CASSLGRVVQETQYF. The CDR3 DNA reads TGTGCCAGCAGCTTGGGCAGGGTCGTCCAAGAGACCCAGTACTTC.

This clonotype was found many times. The chain is built from TRBV7-8 and TRBJ2-7, with 8 bases aligning to TRBD1. There are 15 residues in the CDR3. The J segment lost 1 base and the V segment lost 7 bases, leaving 9 bases of the junction unmatched. Germline loops: CDR1 SGHVS, CDR2 FQNEAQ. CDR3 bases: TGTGCCAGCACTCGCGACAGGGGTATATCCTACGAGCAGTACTTC. Translated, it gives CASTRDRGISYEQYF.

This clonotype turned up a few times. J is TRBJ1-3 and V is TRBV2; a weak D match, TRBD1 (5 bases). This CDR3 region has 13 residues. CDR1 and CDR2 from the germline V gene are SNHLY and FYNNEI. Trimming removed 9 bases from V and 2 bases from J, with 11 bases in between. CDR3 nucleotides: TGTGCCAGTACCAGGGAAACTGGAAACACCATATATTTT. Protein: CASTRETGNTIYF.

This clonotype was seen at least ten times. The V gene is TRBV6-5, the J gene TRBJ2-1; 11 nucleotides match TRBD2. Germline V gene data show CDR1 as MNHEY and CDR2 as SVGAGI. The CDR3 has 16 residues. The J segment lost 6 bases and the V segment lost 0 bases, leaving 4 bases of the junction unmatched. This CDR3 is CASSYSLAGGSNEQFF. Written as DNA, the CDR3 is TGTGCCAGCAGTTACTCCTTAGCGGGAGGGTCCAATGAGCAGTTCTTC.